The clone carrying this TCR beta chain was picked up many times. Its antigen is undetermined. One entry per CDR3 protein results from TCRdb running MiXCR on the 5' RACE reads. The table lists under 250,000 distinct CDR3 sequences, more than 8% of them singletons. This sample is part of a study of T-cell memory formation after mild COVID-19. Overall study findings and caveats: CD4/CD8 balance held among clones contracting day 15 to 85, and later expanders leaned CD4+.

Germline assignment: CDR1 MNHEY and CDR2 SMNVEV (reference sequence). The V gene end was trimmed by 5 bases and the J gene end by 1 base; junction bases not matched to a gene: 11. The CDR3 covers 16 residues. This clonotype originated in a man between 18 and 35 years old who had mild COVID-19 (a few samples of this study predate the infection). Cell type and time point are not known. The V and J genes are TRBV27 and TRBJ2-7; 7 nucleotides agree with TRBD1. The specimen was PBMCs or a T cell subset sorted from them (not recorded which). CDR3: CASSSSDRPSSYEQYF. The CDR3 nucleotides read TGTGCCAGCAGTAGTTCGGACAGGCCGTCTTCCTACGAGCAGTACTTC.